This T cell receptor (beta chain) was sequenced during a study of PD-L1 blockade in urothelial cancer. Time point described: pretreatment peripheral blood. Trimming pared 7 bases from V and 0 bases from J, leaving 15 bases between. Per the germline V gene, CDR1 is SQVTM and CDR2 is ANQGSEA. This CDR3 comprises 14 residues. Here immunoSEQ multiplex PCR was the method, and the copy in TCRdb shows in-frame clones only, minus some. Seen here are tens of thousands of clones, about four fifths observed once, and the top ten hold about 7%. The sequencing here drew on PBMCs, taken around atezolizumab (anti-PD-L1) treatment. The source is a man between 60 and 75 years old with urothelial cancer. The chain has TRBV29-1 and TRBJ2-5, with D perhaps matching TRBD1 (6 bases). The CDR3 protein is CSAGDGWYQETQYF. In DNA, the CDR3 is TGCAGCGCAGGGGACGGTTGGTACCAAGAGACCCAGTACTTC.